A single TCR beta chain is shown here with its context. This sample stems from a study of OX40 agonist ivuxolimab in advanced cancers. Only in-frame clones appear in the TCRdb table, and some are missing; sequencing was by immunoSEQ multiplex PCR. Of 50,000 to 75,000 clones listed, under 85% are singletons. The CDR3 length is 16 residues. Unmatched junction bases numbered 4, after V lost 0 bases and J lost 2 bases. Germline loops: CDR1 SEHNR, CDR2 FQNEAQ (reference sequence). This chain connects TRBV7-9 to TRBJ2-3; TRBD2 matches at 8 bases. The sample consisted of CD4+ or CD8+ T cells sorted from blood, taken in a trial of the OX40 agonist ivuxolimab. This clonotype originated in an adult with an advanced solid tumor such as melanoma, head and neck, liver or kidney cancer. This CDR3 is CASSLAGTSNTDTQYF. As DNA, the CDR3 is TGTGCCAGCAGCTTAGCCGGGACTAGTAACACAGATACGCAGTATTTT.